Listed below are T cell receptor beta chains from one sample, sequenced in a study of T-cell memory formation after mild COVID-19. One entry per CDR3 protein results from TCRdb running MiXCR on the 5' RACE reads. The profile shows some 150,000 distinct CDR3 sequences, 20% to 25% of them singletons. Sequences were obtained from PBMCs or a T cell subset sorted from them (not recorded which). The receptors stem from an adult woman who had mild COVID-19 (a few samples of this study predate the infection). Cell type and time point are not known. Both conserved end residues are trimmed from each CDR3. The order of the fields is CDR3 protein, V gene, J gene.

CDR3: ASTRGPTDTQY; V: TRBV27; J: TRBJ2-3
CDR3: ASSVDEGGQRNEQF; V: TRBV9; J: TRBJ2-1
CDR3: ASSQESGVSYEQY; V: TRBV4-2; J: TRBJ2-7
CDR3: ASSFRGSADTQY; V: TRBV12-3/TRBV12-4; J: TRBJ2-3
CDR3: SASDLGSNLYEQY; V: TRBV20-1; J: TRBJ2-7
CDR3: ASSYGWTGEMGFGNQPQH; V: TRBV6-6; J: TRBJ1-5
CDR3: ASSLDISSYNEQF; V: TRBV5-1; J: TRBJ2-1
CDR3: ATSDPRLAGLNTGELF; V: TRBV24-1; J: TRBJ2-2
CDR3: AISESGAGGNYEQY; V: TRBV10-3; J: TRBJ2-7
CDR3: ASSRRDREPGYT; V: TRBV3-1; J: TRBJ1-2
CDR3: ASSESGGSDTQY; V: TRBV6-4; J: TRBJ2-3
CDR3: ASSLVASGRARGNIQY; V: TRBV5-1; J: TRBJ2-4
CDR3: ASSLVPAGMNTEAF; V: TRBV7-9; J: TRBJ1-1
CDR3: ATSDSSNSYEQY; V: TRBV24-1; J: TRBJ2-7
CDR3: ASSSRQPQH; V: TRBV28; J: TRBJ1-5
CDR3: ASSDGGLGYGYT; V: TRBV2; J: TRBJ1-2
CDR3: ASSYLPDRGTSYEQY; V: TRBV6-5; J: TRBJ2-7
CDR3: ASSSGIGDEKLF; V: TRBV7-8; J: TRBJ1-4
CDR3: ASSIGGTVSYEQY; V: TRBV3-1; J: TRBJ2-7
CDR3: ASSETIDEQF; V: TRBV2; J: TRBJ2-1
CDR3: ASSSPGGEGNTIY; V: TRBV12-3/TRBV12-4; J: TRBJ1-3
CDR3: ASTDGQIYGYT; V: TRBV3-1; J: TRBJ1-2
CDR3: ASSYYAGTSGANVLT; V: TRBV7-9; J: TRBJ2-6
CDR3: ASSDSRAPGQF; V: TRBV7-9; J: TRBJ2-1
CDR3: AWSVLGTGYNEQF; V: TRBV30; J: TRBJ2-1
CDR3: ASGPAGVDEQF; V: TRBV14; J: TRBJ2-1
CDR3: AWSHGTGDLT; V: TRBV30; J: TRBJ1-2
CDR3: ASSSDPYEQY; V: TRBV9; J: TRBJ2-7
CDR3: ASGGLGEQF; V: TRBV27; J: TRBJ2-1
CDR3: ASSSASETQY; V: TRBV7-9; J: TRBJ2-3
CDR3: ASSLSFGPIYEQY; V: TRBV27; J: TRBJ2-7